This T cell receptor beta chain was documented in a study of blood T cell repertoires in COVID-19. This table comes from immunoSEQ multiplex PCR, and its TCRdb copy is limited to in-frame clones, with some not included. In the table there are about 160,000 clones, approximately 75% of which are singletons. CDR3 length: 13 residues. Trimming at V came to 5 bases and at J to 8 bases, leaving 7 bases not matched to a gene. Germline-derived CDR1 and CDR2 are MNHEY and SVGEGT. Sequenced input: peripheral blood. V usage is TRBV6-2 or TRBV6-3 and J usage is TRBJ2-3, with TRBD2 matching 7 bases. The clonotype comes from a human donor in a cohort sampled during active COVID-19. CDR3 in DNA: TGTGCCAGCAGTCTCATGTCGGGAGGTACGCAGTATTTT. Translation gives CASSLMSGGTQYF.